This TCR beta chain was found in a study of beta chain features in type 1 diabetes. This clone has just a few counts. Antigen unknown. Expressed TCRB transcripts were sequenced, since all the RNA that had been isolated was reverse transcribed. TCRdb keeps only in-frame clones here, not all; method: immunoSEQ multiplex PCR. The sample carries 160,000 or so clones, roughly 9% recorded once. Study findings and constraints: Any HLA type influence on TCRB rearrangement was left unresolved here. Patients' naive, central memory and regulatory TCRB repertoires appeared more alike than those of healthy donors. When Type 1 diabetes patients were examined, their TCRB CDR3s proved moderately but significantly shorter in all four CD4+ subsets.

Sequencing was done on a sample of central memory CD4+ T cells from blood. The source of this sequence is a woman aged 30 to 39 with type 1 diabetes.

Here the CDR3 DNA reads TGTGCCAGCTCGCGACTAGCGGGACTAGACGGGGAGCAGTTCTTC. The encoded protein is CASSRLAGLDGEQFF. This chain links TRBV18 with TRBJ2-1, with TRBD2 matching over 11 bases. V lost 6 bases to trimming and J lost 10 bases; unmatched junction nucleotides: 11. Germline CDR1 reads KGHSH; CDR2 reads LQKENI. This CDR3 region has 15 residues.